This is a list of T cell receptor beta chains from one sample in a study of somatic mutations in cytotoxic T cells in rheumatoid arthritis. The data were produced by immunoSEQ multiplex PCR, yet TCRdb's version contains in-frame clones alone and is incomplete. The table lists a few thousand clones, approximately 61% of them singletons. Sample: CD8+ T cells sorted from synovial fluid. Receptor source: a woman aged 18-29 years with rheumatoid arthritis. The CDR3 runs from the conserved cysteine through the conserved F or W. A D gene is named only where the DNA matches it firmly. Not every row has a clone size; where given, it reads once, few, many or a size class.

v_gene	abundance	j_gene	d_gene	CDR3nt	CDR3aa
TRBV18	NA	TRBJ1-2	NA	TGTGCCAGCTCACTGCGCGGGGTCATCTATGGCTACACCTTC	CASSLRGVIYGYTF
TRBV28	few	TRBJ1-5	TRBD1	TGTGCCAGCAGTCCCGGGACAGGGTTTTATTATCAGCCCCAGCATTTT	CASSPGTGFYYQPQHF
TRBV6-5	NA	TRBJ2-3	NA	TGTGCCAGCAGTTACCCGGACTACAGGTCAGGAGATACGCAGTATTTT	CASSYPDYRSGDTQYF
TRBV5-4	NA	TRBJ1-2	NA	TGTGCCAGCACCTCGAGGGAGGACTATGGCTACACCTTC	CASTSREDYGYTF
TRBV19	NA	TRBJ1-2	NA	TGTGCCAGTACCCCTGTTGTAGTGGACTATGGCTACACCTTC	CASTPVVVDYGYTF
TRBV29-1	NA	TRBJ2-2	TRBD1	TGCAGCGTTGAACCCCTTTTGGGACAGGGGTCTAACACCGGGGAGCTGTTTTTT	CSVEPLLGQGSNTGELFF
TRBV5-4	NA	TRBJ2-7	NA	TGTGCCAGCAGCTTCGGGGAACACGAGCAGTACTTC	CASSFGEHEQYF
TRBV5-1	NA	TRBJ2-7	NA	TGCGCCAGCAGCGGAGACAGTATCTACGAGCAGTACTTC	CASSGDSIYEQYF
TRBV10-3	NA	TRBJ2-1	NA	TGTGCCATCAGTGAACTGTTGGATGAGCAGTTCTTC	CAISELLDEQFF
TRBV27	NA	TRBJ1-1	NA	TGTGCCAGCAGTTTGGGGGACACCTACTACACTGAAGCTTTCTTT	CASSLGDTYYTEAFF
TRBV5-6	NA	TRBJ2-7	NA	TGTGCCAGCAGAGGGGGGGTCAACGAGCAGTACTTC	CASRGGVNEQYF
TRBV6-4	NA	TRBJ2-3	TRBD2	TGTGCCAGCAGTGACTCGGCGGGAGAGGCAGATACGCAGTATTTT	CASSDSAGEADTQYF
TRBV29-1	NA	TRBJ2-1	TRBD2	TGCAGCGTTCGTCCACGGACTAGCGGAAACAATGAGCAGTTCTTC	CSVRPRTSGNNEQFF
TRBV6-5	NA	TRBJ2-1	NA	TGTGCCAGCAGTTACAGCAAGGAGCAGTTCTTC	CASSYSKEQFF
TRBV6-6	few	TRBJ2-4	NA	TGTGCCGTTAATGAGGGTACCAAAAACATTCAGTACTTC	CAVNEGTKNIQYF
TRBV5-1	few	TRBJ2-1	NA	TGCGCCAGCAGCTTGTCCGGGACAGAGCAGTTCTTC	CASSLSGTEQFF
TRBV27	NA	TRBJ2-7	NA	TGTGCCAGCAGTTTGGCATACCACTCCTACGAGCAGTACTTC	CASSLAYHSYEQYF
TRBV10-3	NA	TRBJ1-2	NA	TGTGCCATCAGTGTCCATTGGGCAGGAGGAAATGGCTACACCTTC	CAISVHWAGGNGYTF
TRBV4-2	few	TRBJ1-6	NA	TGTGCCAGCAGACCATCCGGGGCCTATAATTCACCCCTCCACTTT	CASRPSGAYNSPLHF